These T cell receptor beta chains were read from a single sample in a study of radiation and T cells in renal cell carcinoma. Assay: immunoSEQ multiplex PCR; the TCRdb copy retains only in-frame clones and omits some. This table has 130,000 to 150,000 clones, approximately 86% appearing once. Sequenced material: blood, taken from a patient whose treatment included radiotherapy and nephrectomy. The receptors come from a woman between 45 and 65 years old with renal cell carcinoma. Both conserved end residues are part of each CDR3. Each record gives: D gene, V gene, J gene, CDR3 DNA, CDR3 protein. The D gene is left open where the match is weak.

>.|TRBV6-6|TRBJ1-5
TGTGCCAGCAGTTACGGGGACGGCAATCAGCCCCAGCATTTT
CASSYGDGNQPQHF
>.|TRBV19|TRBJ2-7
TGTGCCAGTAGTATGGGCGGAAGTCCCTACGAGCAGTACTTC
CASSMGGSPYEQYF
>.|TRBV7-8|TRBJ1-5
TGTGCCAGCAAAGATACAAAGGGAGCAAACAATCAGCCCCAGCATTTT
CASKDTKGANNQPQHF
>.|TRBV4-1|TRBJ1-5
TGCGCCAGCAGCCAAGATGTACAGAAAGATCAGCCCCAGCATTTT
CASSQDVQKDQPQHF
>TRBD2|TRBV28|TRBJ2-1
TGTGCCATTACTAGCGGGAGTTTCTACAATGAGCAGTTCTTC
CAITSGSFYNEQFF
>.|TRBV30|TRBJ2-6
TGTGCCTGGAGTGTGCCAGGGGCTGGGGCCAACGTCCTGACTTTC
CAWSVPGAGANVLTF
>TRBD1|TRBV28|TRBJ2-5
TGTGCCAGCAGTTTCTCTGGACAGGCGGTTGGGACCCAGTACTTC
CASSFSGQAVGTQYF
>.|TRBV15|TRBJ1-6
TGTGCCACCAGCAGAGATACTAATTCACCCCTCCACTTT
CATSRDTNSPLHF
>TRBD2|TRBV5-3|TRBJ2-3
TGTGCCAGAAGCTTGGCGTCTAGCGGGAGGGCCAGAGATACGCAGTATTTT
CARSLASSGRARDTQYF
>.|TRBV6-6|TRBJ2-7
TGTGCCAGCAGTCCTACCCGACAGGAAACCTACGAGCAGTACTTC
CASSPTRQETYEQYF
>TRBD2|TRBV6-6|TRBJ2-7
TGTGCCAGCACCGGGACTATCTCCTACGAGCAGTACTTC
CASTGTISYEQYF